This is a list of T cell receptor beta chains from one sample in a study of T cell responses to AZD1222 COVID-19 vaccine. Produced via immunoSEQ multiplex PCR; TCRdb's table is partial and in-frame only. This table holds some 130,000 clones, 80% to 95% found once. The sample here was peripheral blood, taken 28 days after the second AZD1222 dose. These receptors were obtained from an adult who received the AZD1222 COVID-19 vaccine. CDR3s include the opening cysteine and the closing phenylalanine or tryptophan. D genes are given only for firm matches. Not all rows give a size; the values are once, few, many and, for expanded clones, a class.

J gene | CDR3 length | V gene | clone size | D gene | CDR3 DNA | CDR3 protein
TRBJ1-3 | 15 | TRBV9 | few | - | TGTGCCAGCAGCCCGCAGGGGCAGGTCGGAAACACCATATATTTT | CASSPQGQVGNTIYF
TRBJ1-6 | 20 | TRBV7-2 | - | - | TGTGCCAGCAGCTTAGCGTTGGGCAGGAGGTTGCCATTCAGGAATTCACCCCTCCACTTT | CASSLALGRRLPFRNSPLHF
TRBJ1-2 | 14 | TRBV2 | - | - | TGTGCCAGCAGTGAAATAAGCCGATCCTATGGCTACACCTTC | CASSEISRSYGYTF
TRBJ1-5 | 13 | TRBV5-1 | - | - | TGCGCCAGCAGCCGGGCCGGGAATCAGCCCCAGCATTTT | CASSRAGNQPQHF
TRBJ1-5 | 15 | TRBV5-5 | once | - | TGTGCCAGCAGCTTGAGGGGAAACGGTCGACAGCCCCAGCATTTT | CASSLRGNGRQPQHF
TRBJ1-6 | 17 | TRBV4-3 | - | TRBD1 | TGCGCCAGCAGCCAAGGGACAGGGGATTATAGGAATTCACCCCTCCACTTT | CASSQGTGDYRNSPLHF
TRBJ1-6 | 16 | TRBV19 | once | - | TGTGCCAGTAGTATCCTCGACGACAGCCCCAATTCACCCCTCCACTTT | CASSILDDSPNSPLHF
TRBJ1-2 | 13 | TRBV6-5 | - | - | TGTGCCAGCAGTAGGGGACAAAACTATGGCTACACCTTC | CASSRGQNYGYTF
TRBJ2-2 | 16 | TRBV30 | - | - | TGTGCCTGGAAGGGCAGGGGGAGGATTAACACCGGGGAGCTGTTTTTT | CAWKGRGRINTGELFF
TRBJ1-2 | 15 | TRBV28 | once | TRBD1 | TGTGCCAGCAGTTCGGCAGGGGGAGAAGACTATGGCTACACCTTC | CASSSAGGEDYGYTF
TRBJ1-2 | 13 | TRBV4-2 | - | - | TGTGCCAGCAGCCAAGGACAGAACTATGGCTACACCTTC | CASSQGQNYGYTF
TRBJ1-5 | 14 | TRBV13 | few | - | TGTGCCAGCAGCTTCTCCGGGGACACTCAGCCCCAGCATTTT | CASSFSGDTQPQHF
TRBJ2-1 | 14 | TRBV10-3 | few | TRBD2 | TGTGCCATCAGACCGGGACTAGCGGGCCATGAGCAGTTCTTC | CAIRPGLAGHEQFF
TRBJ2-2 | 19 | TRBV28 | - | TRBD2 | TGTGCCAGCATCCCTTTTGGGGTTGTAGCGGGGACTAACACCGGGGAGCTGTTTTTT | CASIPFGVVAGTNTGELFF
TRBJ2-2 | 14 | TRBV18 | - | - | TGTGCCAGCTCACCTAGAGCGAACACCGGGGAGCTGTTTTTT | CASSPRANTGELFF
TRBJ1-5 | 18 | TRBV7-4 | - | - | TGTGCCAGCAGCTTAATCCCCACAAGGAAGGGCTATTATCAGCCCCAGCATTTT | CASSLIPTRKGYYQPQHF
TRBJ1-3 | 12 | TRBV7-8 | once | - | TGTGCCAGCAGCTTTGAACAGAGTTCCATATATTTT | CASSFEQSSIYF
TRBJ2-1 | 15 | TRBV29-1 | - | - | TGCAGCGTTGAAGATAGACAGGTTTCCTACAATGAGCAGTTCTTC | CSVEDRQVSYNEQFF
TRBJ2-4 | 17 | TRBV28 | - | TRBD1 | TGTGCCAGCTTTCCGGGACAGGCTAGTTGGGGTTTAAACATTCAGTACTTC | CASFPGQASWGLNIQYF
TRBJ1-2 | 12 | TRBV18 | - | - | TGTGCCAGCTCACCAGAGGAAGGTGGCTACACCTTC | CASSPEEGGYTF
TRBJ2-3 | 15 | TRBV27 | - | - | TGTGCCAGCAGTTTATTCTACCAACTAGCAGATACGCAGTATTTT | CASSLFYQLADTQYF
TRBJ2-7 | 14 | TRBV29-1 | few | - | TGCAGCGTTCAGGGCGGATTTCCCTCCTACGAGCAGTACTTC | CSVQGGFPSYEQYF
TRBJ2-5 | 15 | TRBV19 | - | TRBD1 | TGTGCCAGTAGTAAAGGGGGCTCGTACCAAGAGACCCAGTACTTC | CASSKGGSYQETQYF
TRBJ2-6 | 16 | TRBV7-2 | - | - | TGTGCCAGCAGCATACAGGGTTCGTCCGGGGCCAACGTCCTGACTTTC | CASSIQGSSGANVLTF
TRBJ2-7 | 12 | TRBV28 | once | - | TGTGCCAGCAGGGGGACGGTCTACGAGCAGTACTTC | CASRGTVYEQYF
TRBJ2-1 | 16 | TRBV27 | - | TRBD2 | TGTGCCAGCAGTGCCATAGCGGGAGGGAGGTACAATGAGCAGTTCTTC | CASSAIAGGRYNEQFF
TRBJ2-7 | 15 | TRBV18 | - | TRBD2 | TGTGCCAGCTCACCATCTAGCGGGCAGCCCTACGAGCAGTACTTC | CASSPSSGQPYEQYF
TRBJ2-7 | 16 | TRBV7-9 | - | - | TGTGCCAGCAGCTCACCCGCCGGGACAAGGGGATACGAGCAGTACTTC | CASSSPAGTRGYEQYF
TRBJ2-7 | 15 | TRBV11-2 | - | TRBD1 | TGTGCCAGCAGCTCCTACAGGGGGCAAGCCTACGAGCAGTACTTC | CASSSYRGQAYEQYF
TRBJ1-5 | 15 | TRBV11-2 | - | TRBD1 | TGTGCCAGCAGCTTAGGGACAGGGGGGGGTCAGCCCCAGCATTTT | CASSLGTGGGQPQHF
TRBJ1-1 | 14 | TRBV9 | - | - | TGTGCCAGCAGCGTAGCACAGGTGAACACTGAAGCTTTCTTT | CASSVAQVNTEAFF
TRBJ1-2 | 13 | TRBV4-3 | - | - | TGCGCCAGCAGGCACCCGGGGGCTGGTGGCTACACCTTC | CASRHPGAGGYTF
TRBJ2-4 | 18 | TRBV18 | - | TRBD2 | TGTGCCAGCTCACCACCGCGTAGCGGGAGGGGAGCCAAAAACATTCAGTACTTC | CASSPPRSGRGAKNIQYF
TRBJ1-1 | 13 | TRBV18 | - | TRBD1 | TGTGCCAGCTCAGGCCTCCGGGACAGCGAAGCTTTCTTT | CASSGLRDSEAFF
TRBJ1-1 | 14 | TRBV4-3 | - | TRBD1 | TGCGCCAGCAGTCGTACAGGGGGCGCGCGGACAGCTTTCTTT | CASSRTGGARTAFF
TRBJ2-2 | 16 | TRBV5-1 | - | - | TGCGCCAGCAGCTTGGGTTCCGGATTGAACACCGGGGAGCTGTTTTTT | CASSLGSGLNTGELFF
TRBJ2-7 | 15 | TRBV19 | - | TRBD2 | TGTGCCAGTAGGCCAACTAGCGGAGGCTTTGACGTGCAGTACTTC | CASRPTSGGFDVQYF
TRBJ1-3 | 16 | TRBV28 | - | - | TGTGCCAGCAACTCCGGGACAAATCTTTCTGGAAACACCATATATTTT | CASNSGTNLSGNTIYF
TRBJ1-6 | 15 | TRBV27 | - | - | TGTGCCAGCAGTTTTGGCGGGGGGCCTAATTCACCCCTCCACTTT | CASSFGGGPNSPLHF
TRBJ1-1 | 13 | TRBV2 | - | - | TGTGCCAGCTCGATAGATTCGAACACTGAAGCTTTCTTT | CASSIDSNTEAFF
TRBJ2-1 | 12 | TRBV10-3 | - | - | TGTGCCATGAGTGGTACTCACGATGAGCAGTTCTTC | CAMSGTHDEQFF
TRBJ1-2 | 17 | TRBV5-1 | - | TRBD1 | TGCGCCAGCAGCTTGCGCTCAGGACAGGGGGTAAACTATGGCTACACCTTC | CASSLRSGQGVNYGYTF
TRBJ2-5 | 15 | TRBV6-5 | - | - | TGTGCCAGCAGTTACACAGGACATAAACGGGAGACCCAGTACTTC | CASSYTGHKRETQYF